This T cell receptor (beta chain) was profiled in a study of cytotoxic CD8 clonotypes in ibrutinib-treated CLL. Across the study: Responses comprised 24 partial and 2 complete; at median approximately 72 months, approximately 15 remained remitted and some twelve progressed. Sequenced samples delivered averages of 255,043 productive templates and around 100,000 productive rearrangements.

Produced via immunoSEQ multiplex PCR; TCRdb's table is partial and in-frame only. This sample carries about 130,000 clones, around 80% of them seen once, and the ten largest clones take 9.5% to 15%. The CDR3 sequence is 15 residues long. Germline V gene lookup returns CDR1 MNHEY and CDR2 SVGAGI. The ends were cut back, 3 bases at V and 0 bases at J, with 12 bases in the middle. Points from the study as a whole: The clonality rise at ibrutinib response reflected private clonotype expansion. Investigators sampled sustained-remission and progressing patients at differing times.

Of note for this clone: Its antigen is as yet unknown.

The receptor was derived from a human donor with chronic lymphocytic leukemia. V and J are TRBV6-5 and TRBJ2-7, with no clear D. The specimen comprised PBMCs, sampled after 12 months of ibrutinib treatment. CDR3 residues: CASSYGTRSSYEQYF. CDR3 in DNA: TGTGCCAGCAGTTATGGCACTCGGAGCTCCTACGAGCAGTACTTC.